This T cell receptor beta chain was sequenced during a study of blood T cell repertoires in COVID-19. The wider study: Sites across the United States, Italy and Spain contributed samples from acute and convalescent COVID-19. PBMCs, B-cell-depleted T cells, or T cells were the source of the cDNA or gDNA that made up the material.

Here immunoSEQ multiplex PCR was the method, and the copy in TCRdb shows in-frame clones only, minus some. This sample has over 250,000 clones; about 90% occur once, and the top ten carry less than 6%. Recovery among Cohort 3 donors was established by two negative PCRs, clearance, or symptom resolution. Trimming pared 6 bases from V and 4 bases from J, leaving 12 bases between. The CDR3 is made up of 13 amino acids. Germline V CDR1 and CDR2: SNHLY, FYNNEI. The rearrangement uses TRBV2 and TRBJ1-2; a weak D match, TRBD1 (6 bases). The receptor was derived from a woman younger than 45 who had recovered from COVID-19. Sequences were obtained from PBMCs or T cells enriched from blood (not recorded which). CDR3 bases: TGTGCCAGCAGGCCAGGACAGTCCTATGGCTACACCTTC. This sequence encodes CASRPGQSYGYTF.